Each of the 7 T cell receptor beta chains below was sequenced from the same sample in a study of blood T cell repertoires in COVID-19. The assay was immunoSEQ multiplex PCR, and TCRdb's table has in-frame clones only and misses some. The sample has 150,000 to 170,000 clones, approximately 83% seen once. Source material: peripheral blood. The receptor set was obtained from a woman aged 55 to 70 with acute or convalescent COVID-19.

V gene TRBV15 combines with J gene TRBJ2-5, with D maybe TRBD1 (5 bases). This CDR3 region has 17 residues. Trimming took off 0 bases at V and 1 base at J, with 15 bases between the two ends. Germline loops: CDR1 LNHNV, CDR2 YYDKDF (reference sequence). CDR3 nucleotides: TGTGCCACCAGCAGAGAGGGCGGCAGGGCCCTCCAAGAGACCCAGTACTTC. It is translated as CATSREGGRALQETQYF.

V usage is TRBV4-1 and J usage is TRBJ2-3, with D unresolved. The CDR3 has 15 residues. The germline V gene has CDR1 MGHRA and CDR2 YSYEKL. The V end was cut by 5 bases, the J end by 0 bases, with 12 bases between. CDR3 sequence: CASSNSLYSTDTQYF. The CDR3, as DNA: TGCGCCAGCAGCAATAGTCTCTATAGCACAGATACGCAGTATTTT.

The CDR3, as DNA: TGTGCCAGCTCACCATATCGTTCACCCCTCCACTTT. This encodes CASSPYRSPLHF. The chain recombines TRBV18 with TRBJ1-6, with D unresolved. Between the trimmed V and J ends, which lost 2 bases and 9 bases, there was a span of 5 bases. This CDR3 has 12 amino acids. The germline gives CDR1 KGHSH, CDR2 LQKENI.

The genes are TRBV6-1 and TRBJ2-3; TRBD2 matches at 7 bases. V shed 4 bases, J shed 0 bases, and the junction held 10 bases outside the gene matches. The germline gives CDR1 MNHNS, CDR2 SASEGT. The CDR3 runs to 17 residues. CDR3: CASSVRGSGASTDTQYF. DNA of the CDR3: TGTGCCAGCAGTGTGCGGGGGAGCGGGGCCAGCACAGATACGCAGTATTTT.

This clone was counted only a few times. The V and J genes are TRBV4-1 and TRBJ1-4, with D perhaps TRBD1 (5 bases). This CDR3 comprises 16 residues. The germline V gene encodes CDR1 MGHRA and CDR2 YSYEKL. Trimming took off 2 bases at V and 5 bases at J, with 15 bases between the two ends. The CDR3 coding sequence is TGCGCCAGCAGCCAACTCAAGGGGAAAGTCAATGAAAAACTGTTTTTT. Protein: CASSQLKGKVNEKLFF.

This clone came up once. For the CDR3, the DNA is TGTGCCAGCACGCATATTGGGGCCAGCGGGAATGAGCAGTTCTTC. This gives the protein CASTHIGASGNEQFF. The rearrangement links TRBV25-1 to TRBJ2-1, with a tentative D call TRBD2 (6 bases). Trimming took 7 bases from V and 7 from J, leaving 20 bases between them. The CDR3 is 15 residues long. Looked up from germline, CDR1 is MGHDK and CDR2 is SYGVNS.

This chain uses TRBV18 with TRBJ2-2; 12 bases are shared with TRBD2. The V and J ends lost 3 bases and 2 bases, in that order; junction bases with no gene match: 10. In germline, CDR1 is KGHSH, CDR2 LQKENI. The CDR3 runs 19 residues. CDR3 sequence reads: CASSPRTTSGGTNTGELFF. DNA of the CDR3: TGTGCCAGCTCACCCCGTACCACTAGCGGGGGGACAAACACCGGGGAGCTGTTTTTT.